This is a list of T cell receptor beta chains from one sample in a study of control samples from healthy donors and cancer patients. Assay used: immunoSEQ multiplex PCR; TCRdb lists only in-frame clones, some missing. The sample has 120,000 or so clones; around 87% are singletons. The material sequenced was blood. These receptors were taken from a man aged 60-69 years in good health. The CDR3 runs from the conserved cysteine through the conserved F or W. The D gene is left open where the match is weak. Size is stated for part of the rows, as once, few or many counts, or as a class when the clone is expanded.

size: .
D: TRBD1
J: TRBJ1-2
V: TRBV4-2
CDR3: CASSQEGQISGYTF
DNA: TGTGCCAGCAGCCAAGAGGGACAGATCAGTGGCTACACCTTC

size: .
D: .
J: TRBJ1-2
V: TRBV19
CDR3: CASSMSGYGYTF
DNA: TGTGCCAGTAGTATGTCGGGGTATGGCTACACCTTC

size: .
D: .
J: TRBJ1-6
V: TRBV9
CDR3: CASSVGGDNSPLHF
DNA: TGTGCCAGCAGCGTAGGCGGGGATAATTCACCCCTCCACTTT

size: .
D: .
J: TRBJ1-2
V: TRBV7-2
CDR3: CASSLGLTNYGYTF
DNA: TGTGCCAGCAGCTTAGGCCTCACTAACTATGGCTACACCTTC

size: .
D: .
J: TRBJ2-7
V: TRBV28
CDR3: CASSLTGPYEQYF
DNA: TGTGCCAGCAGTCTAACAGGCCCCTACGAGCAGTACTTC

size: .
D: .
J: TRBJ1-4
V: TRBV10-1
CDR3: CASRGGKLFF
DNA: TGCGCCAGCAGGGGAGGAAAACTGTTTTTT

size: .
D: .
J: TRBJ1-4
V: TRBV5-1
CDR3: CASSLGGSTTNEKLFF
DNA: TGCGCCAGCAGCTTAGGGGGGTCAACAACTAATGAAAAACTGTTTTTT

size: .
D: .
J: TRBJ1-2
V: TRBV5-4
CDR3: CASSSGTTGNYGYTF
DNA: TGTGCCAGCAGCTCCGGGACAACGGGTAACTATGGCTACACCTTC

size: .
D: .
J: TRBJ1-1
V: TRBV11-2
CDR3: CASSLVPNTEAFF
DNA: TGTGCCAGCAGCTTAGTTCCGAACACTGAAGCTTTCTTT

size: .
D: .
J: TRBJ1-1
V: TRBV5-5
CDR3: CASSVGGAENTEAFF
DNA: TGTGCCAGCAGCGTTGGAGGGGCGGAGAACACTGAAGCTTTCTTT

size: .
D: .
J: TRBJ2-7
V: TRBV15
CDR3: CATSRRGAYEQYF
DNA: TGTGCCACCAGCAGGAGAGGGGCCTACGAGCAGTACTTC

size: .
D: .
J: TRBJ1-1
V: TRBV28
CDR3: CASSPRATPTEAFF
DNA: TGTGCCAGCAGTCCCCGCGCCACCCCCACTGAAGCTTTCTTT

size: .
D: .
J: TRBJ1-1
V: TRBV6-2/TRBV6-3
CDR3: CASSHNRDMFIAFF
DNA: TGTGCCAGCAGTCATAACCGGGACATGTTCATTGCTTTCTTT

size: .
D: TRBD1
J: TRBJ2-7
V: TRBV10-1
CDR3: CASRGRGQGYGKQYF
DNA: TGCGCCAGCAGGGGGAGGGGACAGGGGTATGGTAAGCAGTACTTC

size: once
D: TRBD1
J: TRBJ1-1
V: TRBV19
CDR3: CASSLGTGNTEAFF
DNA: TGTGCCAGTAGTCTAGGGACAGGGAACACTGAAGCTTTCTTT

size: .
D: .
J: TRBJ1-5
V: TRBV4-1
CDR3: CASSQVGIARDSNQPQHF
DNA: TGCGCCAGCAGCCAAGTGGGTATTGCCAGGGATAGCAATCAGCCCCAGCATTTT

size: .
D: .
J: TRBJ2-7
V: TRBV6-5
CDR3: CASSYSSGSHEQYF
DNA: TGTGCCAGCAGTTACTCGTCCGGTTCCCACGAGCAGTACTTC

size: .
D: .
J: TRBJ1-2
V: TRBV28
CDR3: CASAGAPGNLNYGYTF
DNA: TGTGCCAGCGCCGGGGCCCCCGGGAATCTTAACTATGGCTACACCTTC

size: .
D: .
J: TRBJ1-6
V: TRBV7-2
CDR3: CASSLGRSSYNSPLHF
DNA: TGTGCCAGCAGCTTAGGCAGGAGCTCCTATAATTCACCCCTCCACTTT

size: .
D: TRBD1
J: TRBJ1-2
V: TRBV5-1
CDR3: CASSLGTGGTNYGYTF
DNA: TGCGCCAGCAGCTTGGGAACAGGGGGAACTAACTATGGCTACACCTTC

size: .
D: TRBD1
J: TRBJ1-1
V: TRBV19
CDR3: CASSTNGQGVMNTEAFF
DNA: TGTGCCAGTAGTACGAACGGACAGGGGGTTATGAACACTGAAGCTTTCTTT

size: .
D: TRBD1
J: TRBJ1-2
V: TRBV25-1
CDR3: CASSVGQGAANGYTF
DNA: TGTGCCAGCAGTGTCGGACAGGGGGCTGCGAATGGCTACACCTTC

size: .
D: TRBD1
J: TRBJ1-1
V: TRBV30
CDR3: CAWEALDRTNTEAFF
DNA: TGTGCCTGGGAAGCCCTGGACAGGACAAACACTGAAGCTTTCTTT

size: once
D: .
J: TRBJ2-7
V: TRBV4-2
CDR3: CASSQAGTLTSYEQYF
DNA: TGTGCCAGCAGCCAGGCCGGGACACTTACCTCCTACGAGCAGTACTTC

size: .
D: TRBD2
J: TRBJ2-4
V: TRBV27
CDR3: CATSGGNIQYF
DNA: TGTGCCACTAGCGGTGGAAACATTCAGTACTTC

size: .
D: .
J: TRBJ1-3
V: TRBV27
CDR3: CASTSLGAGNTIYF
DNA: TGTGCCAGCACTAGTTTGGGCGCGGGAAACACCATATATTTT

size: .
D: .
J: TRBJ1-5
V: TRBV28
CDR3: CASSSISRISNQPQHF
DNA: TGTGCCAGCAGTTCCATCTCCAGGATTAGCAATCAGCCCCAGCATTTT

size: .
D: TRBD1
J: TRBJ1-2
V: TRBV24-1
CDR3: CATMDRAAKGYTF
DNA: TGTGCCACCATGGACAGGGCCGCTAAGGGCTACACCTTC

size: few
D: .
J: TRBJ1-1
V: TRBV5-1
CDR3: CASSLARTNTEAFF
DNA: TGCGCCAGCAGCTTGGCGCGGACTAACACTGAAGCTTTCTTT

size: few
D: TRBD1
J: TRBJ2-7
V: TRBV7-9
CDR3: CASSLPGQGDEQYF
DNA: TGTGCCAGCAGCCTTCCGGGACAGGGGGACGAGCAGTACTTC

size: .
D: TRBD1
J: TRBJ1-1
V: TRBV11-1
CDR3: CASSFGDRAGEAFF
DNA: TGTGCCAGCAGCTTCGGGGACAGGGCCGGTGAAGCTTTCTTT

size: .
D: .
J: TRBJ1-2
V: TRBV29-1
CDR3: CSVSPPGGGAYGYTF
DNA: TGCAGCGTTTCACCCCCCGGGGGGGGCGCTTATGGCTACACCTTC

size: .
D: TRBD1
J: TRBJ2-7
V: TRBV10-1
CDR3: CASSDGRDSLSYEQYF
DNA: TGCGCCAGCAGTGACGGCCGGGACAGCCTCTCCTACGAGCAGTACTTC

size: .
D: .
J: TRBJ1-4
V: TRBV6-5
CDR3: CASRSGGLVNEKLFF
DNA: TGTGCCAGCAGGTCGGGGGGCTTAGTTAATGAAAAACTGTTTTTT

size: .
D: .
J: TRBJ1-6
V: TRBV2
CDR3: CASITGNSPLHF
DNA: TGTGCCAGCATTACAGGGAATTCACCCCTCCACTTT

size: .
D: .
J: TRBJ2-7
V: TRBV6-5
CDR3: CASRTLTGVSYEQYF
DNA: TGTGCCAGCAGAACACTCACAGGCGTCTCCTACGAGCAGTACTTC

size: .
D: .
J: TRBJ2-3
V: TRBV15
CDR3: CATSRGGWGGTLDTQYF
DNA: TGTGCCACCAGCAGAGGGGGCTGGGGCGGTACATTAGATACGCAGTATTTT

size: .
D: .
J: TRBJ1-1
V: TRBV5-1
CDR3: CASSLSGRKDTEAFF
DNA: TGCGCCAGCAGTCTGTCGGGTAGGAAGGACACTGAAGCTTTCTTT

size: few
D: TRBD1
J: TRBJ2-7
V: TRBV5-1
CDR3: CASSFSGTGPREQYF
DNA: TGCGCCAGCAGCTTCTCCGGGACAGGGCCTCGCGAGCAGTACTTC

size: .
D: .
J: TRBJ1-5
V: TRBV18
CDR3: CASSPGGEPQHF
DNA: TGTGCCAGCTCACCGGGAGGGGAGCCCCAGCATTTT

size: .
D: TRBD2
J: TRBJ2-5
V: TRBV14
CDR3: CASSEGGGCPETQYF
DNA: TGTGCCAGCAGCGAGGGCGGGGGATGCCCAGAGACCCAGTACTTC

size: .
D: .
J: TRBJ1-1
V: TRBV7-8
CDR3: CASSPGRGYTEAFF
DNA: TGTGCCAGCAGTCCCGGCCGGGGATACACTGAAGCTTTCTTT